What follows are 17 T cell receptor beta chains derived from one specimen sequenced in a study of CD8 T cells in Susac syndrome. Random hexamers were used to reverse transcribe the RNA input (about 0.5 to 1 ug). In TCRdb, the immunoSEQ multiplex PCR reads were re-called with MiXCR into one record per CDR3 protein. The data contain about 300,000 distinct CDR3 sequences, 75% to 90% of them singletons. Sequencing was carried out using CD8+ T cells from PBMCs. Every receptor here comes from a human donor with multiple sclerosis.

The chain recombines TRBV4-1 with TRBJ2-7; TRBD2 matches 7 bases. The V gene's germline CDR1 is MGHRA and CDR2 YSYEKL. The length of the CDR3 is 16 residues. V shed 7 bases, J shed 2 bases, and the junction held 14 bases outside the gene matches. The CDR3 loop reads CASNPDYTGGTYEQYF. The DNA for the CDR3 is TGCGCCAGCAACCCCGATTATACGGGGGGTACCTACGAGCAGTACTTC.

The J gene is TRBJ2-5, the V gene TRBV7-9; D ambiguous. V gave up 1 base and J gave up 4 bases, with 4 bases separating them. The V gene's germline CDR1 is SEHNR and CDR2 FQNEAQ (reference sequence). This CDR3 is 12 amino acids long. The CDR3 bases are TGTGCCAGCAGCTTAGGTATAGAGACCCAGTACTTC. Translation: CASSLGIETQYF.

The chain employs TRBV30 and TRBJ1-6, with D uncertain. The germline V gene encodes CDR1 GTSNPN and CDR2 SVGIG (reference sequence). CDR3 size: 14 residues. Trimming removed 1 base from V and 10 bases from J, with 14 bases in between. The CDR3 protein is CAWSAGSGPSPLHF. The CDR3 coding sequence is TGTGCCTGGAGTGCAGGATCGGGCCCGTCACCCCTCCACTTT.

The V and J genes are TRBV2 and TRBJ2-5; D is uncertain. The germline V and J ends were trimmed by 3 bases and 2 bases, with 7 bases remaining between them. The length of the CDR3 is 13 residues. Per germline, CDR1 SNHLY and CDR2 FYNNEI. CDR3 loop: CASSDRQQETQYF. DNA for the CDR3: TGTGCCAGCAGTGATCGGCAGCAAGAGACCCAGTACTTC.

The V call is TRBV3-1, the J call TRBJ2-7; D might be TRBD2 (7 bases). Trimming took 1 base from V and 2 from J, leaving 9 bases between them. Germline lookup yields CDR1 LGHDT and CDR2 YNNKEL (reference sequence). The CDR3 has 14 residues. CDR3 region: CASSQGEGAYEQYF. The CDR3 nucleotides read TGTGCCAGCAGCCAAGGGGAGGGGGCCTACGAGCAGTACTTC.

The V and J genes are TRBV9 and TRBJ1-1; 10 bases align to TRBD1. The CDR3 contains 16 residues. The germline V gene encodes CDR1 SGDLS and CDR2 YYNGEE. Unmatched junction bases numbered 9, after V lost 5 bases and J lost 2 bases. CDR3 coding DNA: TGTGCCAGCAGTCGAACCGGGACAGGGGCTAACACTGAAGCTTTCTTT. It specifies CASSRTGTGANTEAFF.

The chain uses TRBV2 and TRBJ2-7; D possibly corresponds to TRBD2 (6 bases). The germline CDR1 and CDR2 sequences are SNHLY and FYNNEI. Between the trimmed V and J ends, which lost 3 bases and 0 bases, there was a span of 12 bases. The CDR3 sequence is 15 residues long. The CDR3 loop is CASSETGVRSYEQYF. The CDR3 nucleotides read TGTGCCAGCAGTGAGACGGGGGTTCGCTCCTACGAGCAGTACTTC.

This rearrangement joins TRBV11-2 to TRBJ1-1; D gene uncertain. Trimming shortened V by 5 bases and J by 3 bases, and 22 bases separated the two germline ends. In germline, CDR1 is SGHAT, CDR2 FQNNGV. The CDR3 sequence is 17 residues long. The DNA for the CDR3 is TGTGCCAGCAGCGCAACCGGGCTGCGGGCTCAGTACACTGAAGCTTTCTTT. Amino acids: CASSATGLRAQYTEAFF.

The chain joins TRBV5-1 to TRBJ1-4, with 10 bases matching TRBD1. Germline V CDR1 and CDR2: SGHRS, YFSETQ. The CDR3 length is 14 residues. The J segment lost 8 bases and the V segment lost 4 bases, leaving 5 bases of the junction unmatched. Here the CDR3 DNA reads TGCGCCAGCAGCCCAGGGACAGGGGAGGAAAAACTGTTTTTT. It translates to CASSPGTGEEKLFF.

This clonotype appeared once. CDR3 in amino acids: CSVPGTRENGYTF. The CDR3 DNA is TGCAGCGTACCCGGGACCCGAGAAAATGGCTACACCTTC. The rearrangement links TRBV29-1 to TRBJ1-2; weak D call: TRBD1 (5 bases). Trimming left V 6 bases short and J 6 bases short, with 17 bases between. The CDR3 is 13 amino acids. The germline CDR1 and CDR2 sequences are SQVTM and ANQGSEA.

This clonotype came up once. This rearrangement joins TRBV20-1 to TRBJ2-5; TRBD2 agrees at 7 bases. Germline V gives CDR1 DFQATT, CDR2 SNEGSKA (reference sequence). The junction had 6 bases not matched to a gene; V was cut back by 3 bases and J by 2 bases. The CDR3 covers 14 residues. CDR3 loop: CSARGGLGQETQYF. CDR3 coding DNA: TGCAGTGCTAGGGGGGGGTTGGGACAAGAGACCCAGTACTTC.

The chain recombines TRBV13 with TRBJ2-4; 8 bases agree with TRBD2. This CDR3 is built from 14 residues. Per the germline V gene, CDR1 is PRHDT and CDR2 is FYEKMQ (reference sequence). The junction had 7 bases not matched to a gene; V was cut back by 3 bases and J by 9 bases. CDR3: CASSLRTSGGIQYF. CDR3 nucleotide sequence: TGTGCCAGCAGCTTGAGAACTAGCGGAGGCATTCAGTACTTC.

This clonotype came up once. The chain carries TRBV12-3 or TRBV12-4 and TRBJ1-1, with D perhaps TRBD1 (5 bases). The CDR3 is 14 residues long. Trimming left V 5 bases short and J 3 bases short, with 13 bases between. The CDR3 protein is CASSPTWGDTEAFF. CDR3 DNA sequence: TGTGCCAGCAGTCCCACCTGGGGGGACACTGAAGCTTTCTTT.

The table lists this clonotype with a count of one. The chain has TRBV29-1 and TRBJ2-1; D remains unclear. Trimming took off 3 bases at V and 5 bases at J, with 11 bases between the two ends. The CDR3 spans 13 residues. The germline V gene encodes CDR1 SQVTM and CDR2 ANQGSEA. CDR3 in DNA: TGCAGCGTTGACTCCTTCCCGGACAATGAGCAGTTCTTC. Translated: CSVDSFPDNEQFF.

The V call is TRBV27, the J call TRBJ2-7; no clear D gene. The CDR3 runs to 13 residues. The V gene's germline CDR1 is MNHEY and CDR2 SMNVEV (reference sequence). V lost 8 bases and J 4 bases, leaving 15 bases between the germline ends. CDR3 sequence: CASGSGPDYEQYF. The CDR3 DNA reads as TGTGCCAGCGGTTCGGGCCCCGATTACGAGCAGTACTTC.

J is TRBJ2-2 and V is TRBV2; D is possibly TRBD1 or TRBD2 (5 bases each). This CDR3 has 13 residues. Germline assignment: CDR1 SNHLY and CDR2 FYNNEI. V was trimmed by 8 bases and J by 7 bases, leaving 14 bases between them. In nucleotides, the CDR3 is TGTGCCAGCCGCGAAGGGACCCTCGGGGAGCTGTTTTTT. Residues: CASREGTLGELFF.

The rearrangement uses TRBV7-2 and TRBJ2-7; D might be TRBD1 or TRBD2, each matching 5 bases. This CDR3 contains 14 residues. CDR1 SGHTA and CDR2 FQGNSA come from the germline V gene. V was cut by 5 bases and J by 2 bases, with 13 bases left in between. CDR3 nucleotide sequence: TGTGCCAGCAGCGGCCGGGACGGTACCTACGAGCAGTACTTC. Residues: CASSGRDGTYEQYF.